A single sample gave rise to the 15 T cell receptor beta chains below, sequenced in a study of PD-1 blockade in classical Hodgkin lymphoma. Generated by immunoSEQ multiplex PCR, the TCRdb table keeps only in-frame clones and is missing some. The sample shows 20,000 or so clones, 80% of them seen only once. Indicated time point: cycle 4 day 1 (C4D1), after around six weeks of nivolumab. All patients relapsed after autologous stem cell transplantation, and brentuximab vedotin exposure varied. This material consisted of peripheral blood mononuclear cells (PBMCs), taken before the fourth cycle of nivolumab. The receptors shown here come from a human donor with classical Hodgkin lymphoma.

The V gene is TRBV28, the J gene TRBJ1-2; D call uncertain. V lost 0 bases to trimming and J lost 8 bases, with 13 bases between them. CDR3 length equals 14 residues. Germline V gene data show CDR1 as MDHEN and CDR2 as SYDVKM. The CDR3 coding sequence is TGTGCCAGCAGTTTATGGCTTTTCGAGGGAGGCTACACCTTC. Its protein is CASSLWLFEGGYTF.

V usage is TRBV10-3 and J usage is TRBJ1-2; 8 nucleotides align to TRBD1. V trimming: 7 bases; J trimming: 4 bases; junction bases outside the gene matches: 8. There are 14 residues in the CDR3. The germline V gene has CDR1 ENHRY and CDR2 SYGVKD. The CDR3 sequence: CAINAGQGPYGYTF. CDR3 bases: TGTGCCATCAACGCCGGACAGGGTCCCTATGGCTACACCTTC.

CDR3 sequence reads: CASSYWTSRGPGELFF. DNA for the CDR3: TGTGCCAGCAGTTACTGGACTAGCCGGGGACCCGGGGAGCTGTTTTTT. The chain is built from TRBV6-6 and TRBJ2-2; TRBD2 agrees at 8 bases. The CDR3 extends over 16 amino acids. Unmatched junction bases numbered 7, after V lost 1 base and J lost 6 bases. CDR1 is MNHNY, CDR2 SVGAGI, per germline (reference sequence).

V usage is TRBV10-3 and J usage is TRBJ1-1; maybe TRBD1 (6 bases). This CDR3 is built from 12 residues. Germline V gene data show CDR1 as ENHRY and CDR2 as SYGVKD. Trimming stripped 6 bases from V and 6 bases from J, with 11 bases between. CDR3 sequence reads: CAIRAGVSEAFF. CDR3 sequence (DNA): TGTGCCATCAGGGCAGGGGTCTCTGAAGCTTTCTTT.

The chain joins TRBV6-6 to TRBJ2-5, with 11 bases fitting TRBD1. The trim removed 5 bases at V and 3 bases at J, leaving 5 bases unmatched. Germline CDR1 reads MNHNY; CDR2 reads SVGAGI (reference sequence). This CDR3 is 15 amino acids long. In nucleotides, the CDR3 is TGTGCCAGCAGTGGGGGGACAGGGGGGAAAGAGACCCAGTACTTC. It translates to CASSGGTGGKETQYF.

The chain couples TRBV7-9 to TRBJ2-2; D possibly corresponds to TRBD1 (5 bases). Trimming left V 4 bases short and J 3 bases short, with 9 bases between. The CDR3 is made up of 14 amino acids. Per germline, CDR1 SEHNR and CDR2 FQNEAQ (reference sequence). The CDR3 reads CASSYTQDTGELFF. CDR3 DNA: TGTGCCAGCAGCTACACACAGGACACCGGGGAGCTGTTTTTT.

This chain uses TRBV5-1 with TRBJ1-1; possible D gene TRBD1, 6 bases. The CDR3 is made up of 14 amino acids. Deletions cut 1 base from V and 2 bases from J, with 9 bases between. Per the germline V gene, CDR1 is SGHRS and CDR2 is YFSETQ. Here the CDR3 reads CASSLMDSNTEAFF. The CDR3, as DNA: TGCGCCAGCAGCTTGATGGACAGTAACACTGAAGCTTTCTTT.

The V call is TRBV27, the J call TRBJ1-5; 7 bases agree with TRBD1. Per germline, CDR1 MNHEY and CDR2 SMNVEV (reference sequence). CDR3 size: 14 residues. V was pared by 8 bases and J by 7 bases, with 11 bases of the junction left unmatched. The CDR3 nucleotides are TGTGCCAGCTCCCACAGGGGTCCTAGGCAGCCCCAGCATTTT. Translation: CASSHRGPRQPQHF.

The CDR3 region is CASRQGTSTDTQYF. The DNA for the CDR3 is TGTGCCAGCAGACAGGGAACTAGCACAGATACGCAGTATTTT. This chain connects TRBV11-2 to TRBJ2-3, with D possibly TRBD1 on 6 matching bases. This CDR3 contains 14 residues. Trimming shortened V by 6 bases and J by 0 bases, and 10 bases separated the two germline ends. Germline V lookup: CDR1 SGHAT, CDR2 FQNNGV.

The chain is built from TRBV5-1 and TRBJ2-2; D not resolved. V gave up 1 base and J gave up 2 bases, with 9 bases separating them. The germline V gene encodes CDR1 SGHRS and CDR2 YFSETQ. The CDR3 runs to 15 residues. The CDR3 sequence: CASSLPEPNTGELFF. CDR3 in DNA: TGCGCCAGCAGCTTGCCAGAGCCCAACACCGGGGAGCTGTTTTTT.

The chain combines TRBV13 with TRBJ1-6; D not certain. V gave up 4 bases and J gave up 7 bases, with 5 bases separating them. There are 12 residues in the CDR3. The germline gives CDR1 PRHDT, CDR2 FYEKMQ (reference sequence). The CDR3 is CASSSGNSPLHF. The CDR3 bases are TGTGCCAGCAGCTCCGGGAATTCACCCCTCCACTTT.

V and J are TRBV29-1 and TRBJ1-2; D not resolved. The CDR3 totals 11 residues. CDR1 is SQVTM, CDR2 ANQGSEA, per germline. With 4 bases removed from V and 4 bases from J, the gap between germline ends came to 7 bases. CDR3 region: CSVGDGYGYTF. CDR3 in DNA: TGCAGCGTTGGCGATGGCTATGGCTACACCTTC.

The chain joins TRBV5-1 to TRBJ2-3; 8 bases are shared with TRBD2. The CDR3 is 15 residues long. The V segment lost 4 bases and the J segment 8 bases; nucleotides outside the gene matches: 12. Germline values: CDR1 SGHRS, CDR2 YFSETQ. For the CDR3, the DNA is TGCGCCAGCAGCCCCGATTCAGCGGGAGTAGGTACGCAGTATTTT. Translating it yields CASSPDSAGVGTQYF.

The chain uses TRBV7-9 and TRBJ2-5; D is ambiguous. Between the trimmed V and J ends, which lost 5 bases and 1 base, there was a span of 14 bases. This CDR3 is built from 15 residues. Germline values: CDR1 SEHNR, CDR2 FQNEAQ (reference sequence). CDR3 sequence reads: CASSARTPSQETQYF. CDR3 sequence (DNA): TGTGCCAGCAGCGCTAGAACCCCCTCCCAAGAGACCCAGTACTTC.

This chain connects TRBV5-6 to TRBJ1-6; the match to TRBD1 covers 11 bases. The CDR3 consists of 17 residues. Germline trimming cut 1 base from V and 7 bases from J; bases unmatched to any gene: 7. Germline assignment: CDR1 SGHDT and CDR2 YYEEEE. The CDR3 spells CASSLTGQGAVNSPLHF. The CDR3 DNA follows: TGTGCCAGCAGCTTGACTGGACAGGGGGCTGTCAATTCACCCCTCCACTTT.